This T cell receptor beta chain was retrieved from a study of response to subunit inactivated influenza vaccine. General observations from the study: Researchers suggested that each seasonal influenza vaccination recruits few new T cells.

CDR3 length: 16 residues. With 5 bases removed from V and 7 bases from J, the gap between germline ends came to 20 bases. Many counts were recorded for this clonotype. As yet, its antigen is unknown. TCRdb analysed the RT-PCR reads with MiXCR anew, one entry per CDR3 protein. The table records a few hundred thousand distinct CDR3 sequences, 13% to 15% of them present only once. The sample here was PBMCs from blood, taken less than 13 days after vaccination. This clonotype originated in a man aged 50 or older who received an inactivated influenza vaccine. The V and J genes are TRBV12-3 or TRBV12-4 and TRBJ1-4; D may be TRBD1 (5 bases). The CDR3 nucleotides read TGTGCCAGCAGTCTTACCGGGACGCAGAGGGGTGAAAAACTGTTTTTT. Residues: CASSLTGTQRGEKLFF.